The 7 T cell receptor beta chains below were found in one sample sequenced in a study of shared clonotypes between healthy human individuals. Only in-frame clones appear in the TCRdb table, and some are missing; sequencing was by immunoSEQ multiplex PCR. Of about 510,000 clones in the sample, roughly 78% are singletons; the top ten hold over 10%. Sequencing input: PBMCs. The receptor set was obtained from a woman in her thirties or forties in good health. Some clones in this sample may be carry-over from other donors' samples.

This chain connects TRBV28 to TRBJ1-3; D gene ambiguous. Trimming pared 4 bases from V and 1 base from J, leaving 11 bases between. The CDR3 runs 15 residues. Germline values: CDR1 MDHEN, CDR2 SYDVKM. The DNA for the CDR3 is TGTGCCAGCAGTTCCGAGTGGGGTTCTGGAAACACCATATATTTT. Protein sequence: CASSSEWGSGNTIYF.

In DNA form, the CDR3 reads TGTGCCAGCAGTCCCCCCCGGGATGGCTACACCTTC. Translated: CASSPPRDGYTF. This chain links TRBV28 with TRBJ1-2; D ambiguous. Trimming took off 5 bases at V and 6 bases at J, with 10 bases between the two ends. The CDR3 spans 12 residues. The germline CDR1 and CDR2 sequences are MDHEN and SYDVKM.

There are a few counts of this clone. This chain joins TRBV15 and TRBJ2-1; D unresolved. CDR3 length: 13 amino acids. Germline lookup yields CDR1 LNHNV and CDR2 YYDKDF (reference sequence). Between the trimmed V and J ends, which lost 6 bases and 0 bases, there was a span of 6 bases. The CDR3 reads CATRERSYNEQFF. The CDR3 bases are TGTGCCACCAGGGAGCGCTCCTACAATGAGCAGTTCTTC.

CDR3 region: CASSALAGDLREQYF. CDR3 sequence (DNA): TGTGCCAGCAGTGCCCTAGCGGGAGATCTGCGCGAGCAGTACTTC. The chain joins TRBV6-1 to TRBJ2-7, with 10 bases aligning to TRBD2. The CDR3 covers 15 residues. V shed 4 bases and J 6 bases; nucleotides not matched to a gene: 9. Germline V gene sequence: CDR1 MNHNS, CDR2 SASEGT.

The chain links TRBV28 to TRBJ2-7; D unclear. There are 11 residues in the CDR3. CDR1 MDHEN and CDR2 SYDVKM come from the germline V gene. V shed 8 bases and J shed 0 bases, with 5 bases lying between them. CDR3 sequence reads: CASAASYEQYF. The DNA of the CDR3 is TGTGCCAGCGCCGCCTCCTACGAGCAGTACTTC.

In this sample, this clone turned up a few times. This chain joins TRBV6-1 and TRBJ2-7, with 10 bases lining up with TRBD2. The CDR3 covers 13 residues. V shed 7 bases and J 4 bases; nucleotides not matched to a gene: 4. Germline V gene lookup returns CDR1 MNHNS and CDR2 SASEGT. CDR3 nucleotide sequence: TGTGCCAGCACTAGCGGGAGACAGTACGAGCAGTACTTC. Amino acids: CASTSGRQYEQYF.

V is TRBV29-1 and J is TRBJ2-7; D is ambiguous. The CDR3 sequence is 13 residues long. V gave up 4 bases and J gave up 6 bases, with 16 bases separating them. Germline CDR1 and CDR2: SQVTM and ANQGSEA. CDR3 region: CSVGSPRTGEQYF. The CDR3 DNA reads TGCAGCGTTGGGTCTCCCAGAACGGGCGAGCAGTACTTC.